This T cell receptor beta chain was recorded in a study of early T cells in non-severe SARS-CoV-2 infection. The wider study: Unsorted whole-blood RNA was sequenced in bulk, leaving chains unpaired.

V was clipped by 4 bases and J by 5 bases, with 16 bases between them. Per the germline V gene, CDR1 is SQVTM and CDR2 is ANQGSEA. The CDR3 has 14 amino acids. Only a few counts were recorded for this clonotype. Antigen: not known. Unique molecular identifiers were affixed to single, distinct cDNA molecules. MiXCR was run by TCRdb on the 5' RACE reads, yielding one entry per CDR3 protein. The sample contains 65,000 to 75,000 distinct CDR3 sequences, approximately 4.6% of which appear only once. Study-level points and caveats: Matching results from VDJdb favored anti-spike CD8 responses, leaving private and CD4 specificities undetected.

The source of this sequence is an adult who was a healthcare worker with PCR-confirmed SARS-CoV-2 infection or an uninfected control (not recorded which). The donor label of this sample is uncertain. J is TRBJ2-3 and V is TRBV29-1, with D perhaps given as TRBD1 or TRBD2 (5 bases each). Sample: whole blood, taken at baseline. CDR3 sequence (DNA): TGCAGCGTTGTACAGGAGGTAGGGGTAGATACGCAGTATTTT. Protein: CSVVQEVGVDTQYF.